This TCR beta chain stems from a study of T cells after posttransplantation cyclophosphamide. Germline CDR1 and CDR2: SGHVS and FNYEAQ. The CDR3 is 15 amino acids. J gave up 2 bases and V 1 base, and 5 bases lay outside the gene matches. Sequencing was performed with immunoSEQ multiplex PCR; in TCRdb, only in-frame clones are kept and a portion is missing. Of 30,000 or so clones in the sample, about 89% were seen once. Cells defined as naive were viable CD3+CD4+ or CD3+CD8+ and CCR7+CD45RA+CD45RO-CD95-CD27+CD28+. Material: naive CD4+ T cells sorted from PBMCs. The TCR sequence derives from a woman in her sixties in good health, CMV-negative, and a related stem cell transplant donor. The chain couples TRBV7-6 to TRBJ2-7, with TRBD2 matching 7 bases. The CDR3 protein is CASSLDGGGPYEQYF. The CDR3 nucleotides are TGTGCCAGCAGCTTAGATGGCGGGGGACCCTACGAGCAGTACTTC.